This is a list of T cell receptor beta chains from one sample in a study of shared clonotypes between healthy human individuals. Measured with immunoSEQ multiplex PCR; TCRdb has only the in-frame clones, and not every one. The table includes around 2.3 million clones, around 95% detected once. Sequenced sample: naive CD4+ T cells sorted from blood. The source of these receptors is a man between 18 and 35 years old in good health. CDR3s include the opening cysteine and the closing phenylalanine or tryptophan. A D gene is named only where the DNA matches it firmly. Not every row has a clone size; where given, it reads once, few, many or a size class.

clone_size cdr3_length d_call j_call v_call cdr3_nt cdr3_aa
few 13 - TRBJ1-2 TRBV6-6 TGTGCCAGCCATCGCGACAGATCCTATGGCTACACCTTC CASHRDRSYGYTF
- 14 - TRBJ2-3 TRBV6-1 TGTGCCAGCAGTGAATCGGGGGGCAAGGGGACGCAGTATTTT CASSESGGKGTQYF
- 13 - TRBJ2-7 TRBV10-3 TGTGCCACCGGGCCTAGCGAACCTTACGAGCAGTACTTC CATGPSEPYEQYF
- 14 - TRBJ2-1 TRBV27 TGTGCCAGCAGTTTATCCCAGCCCAACAATGAGCAGTTCTTC CASSLSQPNNEQFF
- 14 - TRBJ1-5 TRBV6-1 TGTGCCATAGCTCGGAGTTATAGCAATCAGCCCCAGCATTTT CAIARSYSNQPQHF
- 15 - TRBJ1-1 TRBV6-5 TGTGCCAGCAGGGGTTCCGGGACACGGGGAACTGAAGCTTTCTTT CASRGSGTRGTEAFF
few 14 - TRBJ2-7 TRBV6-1 TGTGCCAGCAGTGGTCAACAGGGCACCTACGAGCAGTACTTC CASSGQQGTYEQYF
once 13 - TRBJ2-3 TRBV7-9 TGTGCCAGCAGCTTTACCTTGGGTGATACGCAGTATTTT CASSFTLGDTQYF
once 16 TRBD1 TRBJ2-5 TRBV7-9 TGTGCCAGCAGCCGCGAGGAGACAGGGGTTAGAGAGACCCAGTACTTC CASSREETGVRETQYF
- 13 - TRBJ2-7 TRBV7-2 TGTGCCAGCAGCTTTTTGCCGGCCTACGAGCAGTACTTC CASSFLPAYEQYF
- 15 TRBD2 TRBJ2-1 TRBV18 TGTGCCAGCTCACGGACTAGCGGGAGGGCCGGCGAGCAGTTCTTC CASSRTSGRAGEQFF
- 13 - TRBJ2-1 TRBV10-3 TGTGCCATCAAGATAGGATTGGACGATGAGCAGTTCTTC CAIKIGLDDEQFF
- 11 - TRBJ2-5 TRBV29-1 TGCAGCGTTGCAAACCAAGAGACCCAGTACTTC CSVANQETQYF
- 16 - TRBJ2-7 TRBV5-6 TGTGCCAGCAGCTTGGCCGGGACACTCGACTCCTACGAGCAGTACTTC CASSLAGTLDSYEQYF
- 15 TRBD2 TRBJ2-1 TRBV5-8 TGTGCCAGCAGCTTGGAGCTAGCGGGGGGCAATGAGCAGTTCTTC CASSLELAGGNEQFF
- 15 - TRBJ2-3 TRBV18 TGTGCCAGCTCACCTCAGCAGCCTAGCACAGATACGCAGTATTTT CASSPQQPSTDTQYF
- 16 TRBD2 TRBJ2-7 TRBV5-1 TGCGCCAGCAGCTCAAACCAACTAGCGGGAGGTCACGAGCAGTACTTC CASSSNQLAGGHEQYF
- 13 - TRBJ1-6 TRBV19 TGTGCCAGTAGTATCCCGGACAGAGCACCCCTCCACTTT CASSIPDRAPLHF
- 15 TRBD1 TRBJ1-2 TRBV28 TGTGCCAGCGGCGAGCCCGGGACAGCCCAATATGGCTACACCTTC CASGEPGTAQYGYTF
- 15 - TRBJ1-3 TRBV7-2 TGTGCCAGCAGCTTAGGGGGAGGGACTGGAAACACCATATATTTT CASSLGGGTGNTIYF
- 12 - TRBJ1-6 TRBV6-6 TGTGCCAGCGAAGGGTTTAATTCACCCCTCCACTTT CASEGFNSPLHF
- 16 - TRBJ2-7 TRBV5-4 TGTGCCAGCAGCCCGCGATTGGCGGAAAGCTCCTACGAGCAGTACTTC CASSPRLAESSYEQYF
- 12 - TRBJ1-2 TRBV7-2 TGTGCCAGCAGCCCCGGTACCTATGGCTACACCTTC CASSPGTYGYTF
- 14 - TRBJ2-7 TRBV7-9 TGTGCCAGCAGCTTAGAAGGAGGGCCCTACGAGCAGTACTTC CASSLEGGPYEQYF
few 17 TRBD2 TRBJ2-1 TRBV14 TGTGCCAGCAGTCACGCCCAACCGGGACTAGGATCGAACGAGCAGTTCTTC CASSHAQPGLGSNEQFF
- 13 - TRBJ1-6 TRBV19 TGTGCCACTAAGACAGCCTATAATTCACCCCTCCACTTT CATKTAYNSPLHF
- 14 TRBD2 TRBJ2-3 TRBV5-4 TGTGCCAGCCCCAGCGGGGGGAACACAGATACGCAGTATTTT CASPSGGNTDTQYF
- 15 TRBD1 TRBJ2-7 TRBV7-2 TGTGCCAGCAGCACCGACAGGGGGTTATCCTACGAGCAGTACTTC CASSTDRGLSYEQYF
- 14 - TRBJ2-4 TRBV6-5 TGTGCCAGCAGACCGACTAGGGCTAAAAACATTCAGTACTTC CASRPTRAKNIQYF
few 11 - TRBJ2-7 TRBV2 TGTGCCAGCAGTGCGGACTACGAGCAGTACTTC CASSADYEQYF
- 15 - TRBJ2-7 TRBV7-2 TGTGCCAGCAGCTTAGCAGGGACGGACCCCTACGAGCAGTACTTC CASSLAGTDPYEQYF
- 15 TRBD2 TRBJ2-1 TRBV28 TGTGCCAGCAGTCTTCCAGCGGGGACTTACAATGAGCAGTTCTTC CASSLPAGTYNEQFF